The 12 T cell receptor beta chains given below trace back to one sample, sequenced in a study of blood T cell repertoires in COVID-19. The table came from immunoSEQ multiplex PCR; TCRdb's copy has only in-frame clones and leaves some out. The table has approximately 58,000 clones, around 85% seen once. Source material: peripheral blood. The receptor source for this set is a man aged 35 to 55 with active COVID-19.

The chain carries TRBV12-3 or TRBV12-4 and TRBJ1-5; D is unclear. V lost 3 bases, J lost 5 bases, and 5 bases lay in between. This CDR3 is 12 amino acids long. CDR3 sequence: CASSFEDQPQHF. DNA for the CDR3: TGTGCCAGCAGTTTTGAGGATCAGCCCCAGCATTTT.

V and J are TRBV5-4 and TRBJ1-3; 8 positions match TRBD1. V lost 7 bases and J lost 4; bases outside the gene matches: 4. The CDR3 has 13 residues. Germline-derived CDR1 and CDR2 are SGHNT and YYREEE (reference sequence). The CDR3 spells CASRTGSGNTIYF. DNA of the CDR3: TGTGCCAGCCGGACAGGGTCCGGAAACACCATATATTTT.

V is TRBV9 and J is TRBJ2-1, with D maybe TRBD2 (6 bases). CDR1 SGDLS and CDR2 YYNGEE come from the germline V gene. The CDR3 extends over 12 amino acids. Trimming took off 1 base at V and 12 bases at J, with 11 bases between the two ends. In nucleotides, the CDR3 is TGTGCCAGCAGCGTACTCGGGGAGGTGCAGTTCTTC. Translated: CASSVLGEVQFF.

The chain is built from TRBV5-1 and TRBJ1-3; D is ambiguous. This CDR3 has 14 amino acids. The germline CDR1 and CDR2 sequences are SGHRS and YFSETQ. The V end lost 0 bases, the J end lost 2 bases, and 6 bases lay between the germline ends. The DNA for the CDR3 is TGCGCCAGCAGCTTGGGGACTACTGGAAACACCATATATTTT. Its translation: CASSLGTTGNTIYF.

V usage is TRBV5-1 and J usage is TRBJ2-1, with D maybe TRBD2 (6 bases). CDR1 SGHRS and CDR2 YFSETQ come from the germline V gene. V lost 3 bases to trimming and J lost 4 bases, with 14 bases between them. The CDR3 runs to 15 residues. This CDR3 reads CASSSSLGGYNEQFF. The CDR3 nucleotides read TGCGCCAGCAGCTCCTCGCTCGGGGGATACAATGAGCAGTTCTTC.

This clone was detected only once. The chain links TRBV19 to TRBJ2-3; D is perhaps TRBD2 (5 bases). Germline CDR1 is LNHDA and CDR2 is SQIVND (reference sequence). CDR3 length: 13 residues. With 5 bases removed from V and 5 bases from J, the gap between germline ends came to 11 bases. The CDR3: CASSAEDRDTQYF. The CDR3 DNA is TGTGCCAGTAGTGCGGAGGATAGAGATACGCAGTATTTT. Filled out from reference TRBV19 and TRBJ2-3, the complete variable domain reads DGGITQSPKYLFRKEGQNVTLSCEQNLNHDAMYWYRQDPGQGLRLIYYSQIVNDFQKGDIAEGYSVSREKKESFPLTVTSAQKNPTAFYLCASSAEDRDTQYFGPGTRLTVL.

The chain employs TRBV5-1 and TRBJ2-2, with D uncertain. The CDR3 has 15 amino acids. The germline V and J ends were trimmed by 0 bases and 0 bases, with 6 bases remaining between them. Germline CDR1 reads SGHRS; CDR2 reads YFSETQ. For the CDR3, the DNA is TGCGCCAGCAGCTTGGGCGGTGCGAACACCGGGGAGCTGTTTTTT. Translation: CASSLGGANTGELFF. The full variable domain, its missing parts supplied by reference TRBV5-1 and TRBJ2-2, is KAGVTQTPRYLIKTRGQQVTLSCSPISGHRSVSWYQQTPGQGLQFLFEYFSETQRNKGNFPGRFSGRQFSNSRSEMNVSTLELGDSALYLCASSLGGANTGELFFGEGSRLTVL.

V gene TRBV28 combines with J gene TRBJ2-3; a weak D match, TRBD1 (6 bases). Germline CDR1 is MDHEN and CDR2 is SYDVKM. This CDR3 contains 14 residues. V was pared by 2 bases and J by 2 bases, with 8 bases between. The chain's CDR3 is CASSLQGYTDTQYF. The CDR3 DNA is TGTGCCAGCAGTTTACAGGGGTACACAGATACGCAGTATTTT.

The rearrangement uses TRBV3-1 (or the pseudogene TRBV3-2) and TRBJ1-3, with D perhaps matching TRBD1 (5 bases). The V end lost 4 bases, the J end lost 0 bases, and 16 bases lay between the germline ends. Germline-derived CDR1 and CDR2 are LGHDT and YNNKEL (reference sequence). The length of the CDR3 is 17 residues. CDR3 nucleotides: TGTGCCAGCAGCCCTCAACCGGGGGTGATCTCTGGAAACACCATATATTTT. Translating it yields CASSPQPGVISGNTIYF.

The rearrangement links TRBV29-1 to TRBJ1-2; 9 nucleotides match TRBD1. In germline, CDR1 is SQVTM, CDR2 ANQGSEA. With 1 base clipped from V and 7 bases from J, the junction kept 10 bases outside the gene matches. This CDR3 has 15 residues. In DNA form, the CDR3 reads TGCAGCGTTGAAGTATCGGCGGGACAGGGATCTGGCTACACCTTC. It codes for CSVEVSAGQGSGYTF.

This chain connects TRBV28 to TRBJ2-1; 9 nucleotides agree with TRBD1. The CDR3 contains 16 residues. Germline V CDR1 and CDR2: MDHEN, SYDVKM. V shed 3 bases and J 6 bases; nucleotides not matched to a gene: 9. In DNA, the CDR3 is TGTGCCAGCAGTTTGTTGACAGGGGGTAGAGGCAATGAGCAGTTCTTC. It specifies CASSLLTGGRGNEQFF.

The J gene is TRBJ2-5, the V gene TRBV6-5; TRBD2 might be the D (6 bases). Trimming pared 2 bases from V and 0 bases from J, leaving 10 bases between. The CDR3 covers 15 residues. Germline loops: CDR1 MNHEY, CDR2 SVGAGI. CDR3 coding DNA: TGTGCCAGCAGTTACAATAGCGGAAACCAAGAGACCCAGTACTTC. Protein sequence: CASSYNSGNQETQYF.